A single sample gave rise to the 16 T cell receptor beta chains below, sequenced in a study of T cell changes during pregnancy in multiple sclerosis. The protocol was immunoSEQ multiplex PCR, while the TCRdb copy is restricted to in-frame clones and leaves out a portion. The sample contains about 20,000 clones, over 75% of which appear only once. Specimen: CD8+ T cells from peripheral blood mononuclear cells, collected after pregnancy. The receptor source for this set is a female donor with multiple sclerosis, enrolled in a pregnancy study.

The V call is TRBV7-9, the J call TRBJ2-1; the match to TRBD1 covers 7 bases. V lost 6 bases, J lost 4 bases, and 9 bases stayed unmatched. CDR3 length: 15 residues. Germline V gene lookup returns CDR1 SEHNR and CDR2 FQNEAQ (reference sequence). CDR3 coding DNA: TGTGCCAGCAGGGACGTCGTGGACAGGTACAATGAGCAGTTCTTC. Translating it yields CASRDVVDRYNEQFF.

Only a few counts were recorded for this clone. This rearrangement joins TRBV7-9 to TRBJ1-1, with 8 nucleotides matching TRBD1. The ends lost 5 bases at V and 2 bases at J; junction bases unmatched: 4. Germline V CDR1 and CDR2: SEHNR, FQNEAQ (reference sequence). The length of the CDR3 is 14 residues. The CDR3 reads CASSLTGVNTEAFF. The CDR3 nucleotides read TGTGCCAGCAGCCTGACAGGGGTAAACACTGAAGCTTTCTTT.

This clone is medium-sized by share. The chain links TRBV12-2 to TRBJ2-2; the table's D gene call, TRBD1, was not cross checked with the DNA. TRBV12-2 is a pseudogene segment. The CDR3 loop spans 16 amino acids. In DNA, the CDR3 is TGTGCAAGTCGCCGGCCGGGACAGGGGAACACCGGGGAGCTGTTTTTT. Protein: CASRRPGQGNTGELFF.

The chain has TRBV15 and TRBJ1-5; 7 bases match TRBD1. CDR1 and CDR2 (germline): LNHNV, YYDKDF (reference sequence). Losses at the gene ends were 0 bases for V and 4 bases for J; bases not matched to a gene: 3. This CDR3 has 15 amino acids. For the CDR3, the DNA is TGTGCCACCAGCAGAGATAACAGGGGTAATCAGCCCCAGCATTTT. Protein sequence: CATSRDNRGNQPQHF.

J is TRBJ2-6 and V is TRBV6-4, with 7 positions matching TRBD1. The CDR3 spans 16 residues. CDR1 and CDR2 from the germline V gene are MRHNA and SNTAGT. V gave up 7 bases and J gave up 1 base; unmatched junction bases: 7. The DNA for the CDR3 is TGTGCCAGCACGCCGAGACAGGGATCTGGGGCCAACGTCCTGACTTTC. Its translation: CASTPRQGSGANVLTF.

Only one count was recorded for this clone. The CDR3: CASSFPPSEQFF. In DNA, the CDR3 is TGTGCCAGCAGTTTTCCCCCGAGTGAGCAGTTCTTC. This chain uses TRBV27 with TRBJ2-1, with D unclear. CDR3 size: 12 residues. The germline V gene encodes CDR1 MNHEY and CDR2 SMNVEV (reference sequence). Trimming pared 3 bases from V and 9 bases from J, leaving 9 bases between.

The V call is TRBV10-3, the J call TRBJ1-3; 7 nucleotides match TRBD1. Germline assignment: CDR1 ENHRY and CDR2 SYGVKD. CDR3 length equals 16 residues. The V gene end was trimmed by 4 bases and the J gene end by 0 bases; junction bases not matched to a gene: 6. CDR3 nucleotide sequence: TGTGCCATCAGTGCGTTGGGACAGTTCTCTGGAAACACCATATATTTT. As protein: CAISALGQFSGNTIYF.

This clone was seen a few times. In the same sample, other DNA sequences code for this CDR3. The V gene is TRBV9, the J gene TRBJ2-2; 8 bases fit TRBD1. The junction had 2 bases not matched to a gene; V was cut back by 0 bases and J by 4 bases. This CDR3 is 15 amino acids long. Germline V lookup: CDR1 SGDLS, CDR2 YYNGEE. The CDR3 reads CASSVDTGGTGELFF. The CDR3 DNA sequence: TGTGCCAGCAGCGTAGACACAGGGGGCACCGGGGAGCTGTTTTTT. The whole variable domain, remainder taken from reference TRBV9 and TRBJ2-2, is DSGVTQTPKHLITATGQRVTLRCSPRSGDLSVYWYQQSLDQGLQFLIQYYNGEERAKGNILERFSAQQFPDLHSELNLSSLELGDSALYFCASSVDTGGTGELFFGEGSRLTVL.

V gene TRBV9 combines with J gene TRBJ1-1; no reliable D call. Trimming left V 3 bases short and J 0 bases short, with 12 bases between. CDR1 and CDR2 from the germline V gene are SGDLS and YYNGEE. The CDR3 runs 15 residues. The CDR3 DNA is TGTGCCAGCAGCGAAACACAGAGAATGAACACTGAAGCTTTCTTT. Amino acid sequence: CASSETQRMNTEAFF.

This clone has just a few counts. The V gene is TRBV27, the J gene TRBJ2-1, with a weak D call TRBD2 (6 bases). CDR1 and CDR2 from the germline V gene are MNHEY and SMNVEV (reference sequence). V was clipped by 7 bases and J by 10 bases, with 29 bases between them. The CDR3 consists of 17 residues. CDR3 in DNA: TGTGCCAGCATTGTTGGGGGGAATCGGGACCCAGAGCGGGAGCAGTTCTTC. Translating gives CASIVGGNRDPEREQFF.

The chain couples TRBV4-3 to TRBJ2-1, with 11 nucleotides matching TRBD2. The trim removed 0 bases at V and 3 bases at J, leaving 7 bases unmatched. The CDR3 has 18 amino acids. Per the germline V gene, CDR1 is LGHNA and CDR2 is YSLEER. CDR3 amino acids: CASSQDNSLAGGYNEQFF. The CDR3 DNA is TGCGCCAGCAGCCAAGATAACTCGCTAGCGGGGGGCTACAATGAGCAGTTCTTC.

The chain recombines TRBV7-9 with TRBJ2-3; 13 bases agree with TRBD2. Germline V lookup: CDR1 SEHNR, CDR2 FQNEAQ (reference sequence). Unmatched junction bases numbered 9, after V lost 5 bases and J lost 4 bases. The CDR3 extends over 17 amino acids. CDR3 region: CASSLGGLAGDADTQYF. The CDR3 DNA sequence: TGTGCCAGCAGCCTAGGCGGACTAGCGGGAGATGCAGATACGCAGTATTTT.

The V call is TRBV6-5, the J call TRBJ2-5; D unclear. Trimming stripped 7 bases from V and 5 bases from J, with 14 bases between. CDR1 is MNHEY, CDR2 SVGAGI, per germline. CDR3 length equals 13 residues. The CDR3 loop reads CASIRPVGETQYF. The CDR3 DNA is TGTGCCAGCATCAGGCCCGTGGGCGAGACCCAGTACTTC.

The rearrangement uses TRBV6-1 and TRBJ2-3, with TRBD2 identical over 10 bases. Germline loops: CDR1 MNHNS, CDR2 SASEGT. The length of the CDR3 is 15 residues. The V segment lost 3 bases and the J segment 6 bases; nucleotides outside the gene matches: 6. CDR3 nucleotides: TGTGCCAGCAGTGATTTGGCTAGCGGGAGTGATACGCAGTATTTT. Translated: CASSDLASGSDTQYF.

V gene TRBV7-3 combines with J gene TRBJ1-2; TRBD1 matches at 10 bases. Losses at the gene ends were 5 bases for V and 8 bases for J; bases not matched to a gene: 5. Germline CDR1 reads SGHTA; CDR2 reads FQGTGA. The CDR3 has 13 residues. The CDR3 is CASSPGTGEGYTF. The CDR3 DNA is TGTGCCAGCAGCCCCGGGACAGGGGAAGGCTACACCTTC.

The chain recombines TRBV9 with TRBJ2-6, with D maybe TRBD2 (6 bases). Germline values: CDR1 SGDLS, CDR2 YYNGEE. Between the trimmed V and J ends, which lost 3 bases and 14 bases, there was a span of 12 bases. There are 12 residues in the CDR3. The DNA of the CDR3 is TGTGCCAGCAGCGGGGAGGTCAAGCTCCTGACTTTC. It specifies CASSGEVKLLTF.